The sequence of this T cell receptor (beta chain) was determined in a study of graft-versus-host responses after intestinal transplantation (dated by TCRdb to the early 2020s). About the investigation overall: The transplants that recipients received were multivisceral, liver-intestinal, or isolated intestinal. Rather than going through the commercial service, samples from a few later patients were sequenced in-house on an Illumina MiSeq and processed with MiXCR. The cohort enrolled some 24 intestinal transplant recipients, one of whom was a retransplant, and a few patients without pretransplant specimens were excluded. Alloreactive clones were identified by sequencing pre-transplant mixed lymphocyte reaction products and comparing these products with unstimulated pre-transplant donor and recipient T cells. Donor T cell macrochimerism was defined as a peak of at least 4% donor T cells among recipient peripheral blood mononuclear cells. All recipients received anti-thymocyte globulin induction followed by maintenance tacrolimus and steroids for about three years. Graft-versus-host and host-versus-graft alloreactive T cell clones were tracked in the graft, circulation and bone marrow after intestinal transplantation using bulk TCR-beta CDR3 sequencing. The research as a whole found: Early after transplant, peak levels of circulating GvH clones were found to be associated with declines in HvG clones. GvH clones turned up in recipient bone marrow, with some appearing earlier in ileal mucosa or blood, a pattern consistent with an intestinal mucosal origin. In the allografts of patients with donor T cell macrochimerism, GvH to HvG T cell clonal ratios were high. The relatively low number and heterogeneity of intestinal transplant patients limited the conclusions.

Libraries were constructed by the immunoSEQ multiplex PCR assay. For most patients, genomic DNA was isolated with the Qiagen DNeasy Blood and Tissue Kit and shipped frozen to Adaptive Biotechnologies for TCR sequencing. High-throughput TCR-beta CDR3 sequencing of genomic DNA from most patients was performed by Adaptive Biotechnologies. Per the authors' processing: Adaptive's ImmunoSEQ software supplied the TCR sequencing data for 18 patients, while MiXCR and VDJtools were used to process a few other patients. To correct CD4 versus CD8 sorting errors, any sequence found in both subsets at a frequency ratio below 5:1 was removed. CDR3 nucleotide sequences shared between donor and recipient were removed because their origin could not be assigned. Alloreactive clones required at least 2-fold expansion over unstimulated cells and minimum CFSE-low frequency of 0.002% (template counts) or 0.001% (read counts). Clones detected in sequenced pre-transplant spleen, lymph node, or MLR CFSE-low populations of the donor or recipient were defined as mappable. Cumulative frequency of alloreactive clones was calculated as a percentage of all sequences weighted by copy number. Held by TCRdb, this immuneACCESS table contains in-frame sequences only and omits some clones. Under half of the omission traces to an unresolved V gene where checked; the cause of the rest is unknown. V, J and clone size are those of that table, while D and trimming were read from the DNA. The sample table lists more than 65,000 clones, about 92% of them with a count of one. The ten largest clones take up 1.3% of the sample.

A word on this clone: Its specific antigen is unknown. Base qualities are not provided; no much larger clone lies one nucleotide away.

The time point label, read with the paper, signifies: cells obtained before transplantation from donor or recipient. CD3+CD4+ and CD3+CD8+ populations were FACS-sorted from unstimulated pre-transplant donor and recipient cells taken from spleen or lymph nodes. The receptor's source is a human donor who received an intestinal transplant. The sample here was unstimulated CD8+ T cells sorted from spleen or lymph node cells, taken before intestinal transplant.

The CDR3 here reads CSVPLGAGNTGELFF. The sequenced DNA: TGCAGCGTCCCCCTTGGAGCGGGCAACACCGGGGAGCTGTTTTTT. The chain was built from TRBV29-1 and TRBJ2-2; the D segment could be TRBD2, given 6 matching bases. V is cut by 6 bases and J by 2 bases, and the space between the germline ends is 16 bases. Via the germline V gene, CDR1 is SQVTM and CDR2 ANQGSEA. The CDR3, cysteine through phenylalanine, is 15 amino acids long. The read is trimmed to its CDR3 DNA, 45 bases read in frame from base 1.